This T cell receptor (beta chain) was recorded in a study of shared clonotypes between healthy human individuals. Generated by immunoSEQ multiplex PCR, the TCRdb table keeps only in-frame clones and is missing some. Counted here are approximately 1,500,000 clones, approximately 97% occurring once; the ten biggest clones make up roughly 1.2%. Germline loops: CDR1 SGHNT, CDR2 YYREEE (reference sequence). The ends lost 4 bases at V and 10 bases at J; junction bases unmatched: 10. The CDR3 length is 16 residues. Material for sequencing was naive CD4+ T cells sorted from blood. The subset is: CD45RA+ positively selected. V usage is TRBV5-4 and J usage is TRBJ2-1, with TRBD2 matching over 14 bases. The TCR comes from a young man in good health. The CDR3 sequence: CASSRAGTSGRQEQFF. CDR3 sequence (DNA): TGTGCCAGCAGCCGGGCCGGGACTAGCGGGAGACAGGAGCAGTTCTTC. The variable domain in full, with the rest retrieved from reference TRBV5-4 and TRBJ2-1, is ETGVTQSPTHLIKTRGQQVTLRCSSQSGHNTVSWYQQALGQGPQFIFQYYREEENGRGNFPPRFSGLQFPNYSSELNVNALELDDSALYLCASSRAGTSGRQEQFFGPGTRLTVL.